Sequencing of this T cell receptor (beta chain) was carried out in a study of CD8 T cells in Susac syndrome. The germline gives CDR1 SGHTA, CDR2 FQGNSA. The V end was cut by 0 bases, the J end by 6 bases, with 12 bases between. CDR3 length equals 14 residues. RNA was extracted with the RNeasy kit, and a quantity of roughly 0.45 to 1 ug was reverse transcribed using random hexamers. One entry per CDR3 protein, called by TCRdb with MiXCR from the immunoSEQ multiplex PCR reads. The sample gives a few hundred thousand distinct CDR3 sequences, just over 90% of which show up once; more than 0.06% is in the top ten.

The chain has TRBV7-2 and TRBJ2-7; D perhaps matches TRBD2 (7 bases). The TCR comes from a human donor with multiple sclerosis. Material for sequencing was CD4+ T cells from PBMCs. The CDR3 here is CASSLALGGREQYF. CDR3 bases: TGTGCCAGCAGCTTAGCTCTGGGGGGGCGCGAGCAGTACTTC.